This note documents a single TCR beta chain sequence. Its antigen is unknown. This entry comes from a study of T-cell memory formation after mild COVID-19. Whole-study context: Across donors, TCR clusters were largely donor specific. Study-wide results and limits: Whether second-wave clones peaking at day 37 were SARS-CoV-2 specific went unconfirmed. Among CD4+ contracting clones, most were CM and EM, and CD8+ ones EMRA. Some clones that responded were present in memory (sampled pre-infection), which suggests cross-reactive memory joined.

Each CDR3 protein gets one entry after TCRdb re-called the 5' RACE reads with MiXCR. The sample holds about 120,000 distinct CDR3 sequences; about 15% are singletons and the top ten take around 14%. The sample was PBMCs or a T cell subset sorted from them (not recorded which). The sequence was collected from an adult woman who had mild COVID-19 (a few samples of this study predate the infection). Cell type and time point are not known.

The CDR3 loop is CASSRTSQADTQYF. As DNA, the CDR3 is TGTGCCAGCAGTCGGACTAGCCAGGCAGATACGCAGTATTTT. The genes are TRBV12-3 or TRBV12-4 and TRBJ2-3; 8 bases are a match to TRBD2. J gave up 4 bases and V 5 bases, and 5 bases lay outside the gene matches. The CDR3 is 14 amino acids.